This T cell receptor (beta chain) is drawn from a study of blood T cell repertoires in COVID-19. About the research overall: COVID-19 samples from acute and convalescent phases originated in the United States, Italy and Spain. T cells, B-cell-depleted T cells, or PBMCs provided the cDNA or gDNA that served as material.

Study processing details: Nucleated cell number was recorded as an estimate derived from reference gene primer amplification. The table came from immunoSEQ multiplex PCR; TCRdb's copy has only in-frame clones and leaves some out. The DNA gave D and trimming, while V, J and clone size come from that table. The sample includes tens of thousands of clones, approximately 94% seen only once; the top ten take more than 3.5%. CDR1 and CDR2 from the germline V gene are SGHVS and FQNEAQ. The V and J ends lost 5 bases and 6 bases respectively, with 14 bases between them. This CDR3 spans 13 amino acids. The gene calls are TRBV7-8 and TRBJ2-7; maybe TRBD2 (7 bases). The source is a human donor with active COVID-19. The donor label of this sample is uncertain. Input material: peripheral blood. CDR3 coding DNA: TGTGCCAGCAGCCAGGGAGGGGGGTCCGAGCAGTACTTC. Protein sequence: CASSQGGGSEQYF.